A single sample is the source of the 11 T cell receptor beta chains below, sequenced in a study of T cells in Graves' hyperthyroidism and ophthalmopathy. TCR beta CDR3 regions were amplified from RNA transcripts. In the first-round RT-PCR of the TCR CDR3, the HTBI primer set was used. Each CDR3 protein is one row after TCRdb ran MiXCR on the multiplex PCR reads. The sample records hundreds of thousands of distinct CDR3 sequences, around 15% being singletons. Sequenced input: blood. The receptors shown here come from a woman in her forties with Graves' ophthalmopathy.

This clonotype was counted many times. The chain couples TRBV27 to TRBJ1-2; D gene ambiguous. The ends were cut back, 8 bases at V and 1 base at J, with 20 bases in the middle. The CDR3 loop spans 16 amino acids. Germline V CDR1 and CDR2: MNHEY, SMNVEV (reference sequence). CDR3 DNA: TGTGCCAGCTCCTTAGTCGGGGAGAACTTTAACTATGGCTACACCTTC. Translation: CASSLVGENFNYGYTF.

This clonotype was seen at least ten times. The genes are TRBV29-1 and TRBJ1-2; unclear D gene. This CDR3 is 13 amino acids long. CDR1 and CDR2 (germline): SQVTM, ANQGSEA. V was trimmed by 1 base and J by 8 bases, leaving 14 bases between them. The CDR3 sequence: CSVEVADQEGYTF. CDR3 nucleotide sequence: TGCAGCGTTGAAGTGGCGGACCAGGAAGGCTACACCTTC.

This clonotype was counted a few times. The CDR3 protein is CASSHLQRETQYF. CDR3 DNA: TGTGCCAGCAGTCACCTACAGCGAGAGACCCAGTACTTC. The chain couples TRBV6-2 or TRBV6-3 to TRBJ2-5; D remains unclear. This CDR3 contains 13 residues. Trimming removed 5 bases at V and 4 bases at J, with 11 bases between. From germline, CDR1 is MNHEY and CDR2 SVGEGT.

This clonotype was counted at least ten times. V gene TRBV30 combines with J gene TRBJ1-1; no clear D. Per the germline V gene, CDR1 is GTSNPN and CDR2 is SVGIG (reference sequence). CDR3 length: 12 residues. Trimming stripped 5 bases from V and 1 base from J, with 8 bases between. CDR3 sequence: CAWGPANTEAFF. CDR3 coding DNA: TGTGCCTGGGGACCGGCGAACACTGAAGCTTTCTTT.

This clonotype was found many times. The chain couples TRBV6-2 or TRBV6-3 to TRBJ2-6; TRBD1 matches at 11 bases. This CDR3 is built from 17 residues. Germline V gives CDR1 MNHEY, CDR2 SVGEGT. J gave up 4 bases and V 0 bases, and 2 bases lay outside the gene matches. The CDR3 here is CASSYSDRGRGANVLTF. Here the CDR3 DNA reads TGTGCCAGCAGTTACTCGGACAGGGGGCGAGGGGCCAACGTCCTGACTTTC.

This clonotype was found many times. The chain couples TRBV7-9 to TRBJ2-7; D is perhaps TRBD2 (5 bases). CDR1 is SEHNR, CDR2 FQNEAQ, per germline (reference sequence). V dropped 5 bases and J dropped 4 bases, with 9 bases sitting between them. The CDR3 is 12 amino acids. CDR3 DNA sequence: TGTGCCAGCAGCGCACTAGGGTACGAGCAGTACTTC. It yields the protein CASSALGYEQYF.

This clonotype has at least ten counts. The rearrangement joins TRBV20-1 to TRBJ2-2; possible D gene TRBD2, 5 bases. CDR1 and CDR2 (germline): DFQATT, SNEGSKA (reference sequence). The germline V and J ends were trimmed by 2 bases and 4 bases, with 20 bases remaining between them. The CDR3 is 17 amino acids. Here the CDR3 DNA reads TGCAGTGCTAGATCCCTCACTAGTATGGGCACCACCGGGGAGCTGTTTTTT. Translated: CSARSLTSMGTTGELFF.

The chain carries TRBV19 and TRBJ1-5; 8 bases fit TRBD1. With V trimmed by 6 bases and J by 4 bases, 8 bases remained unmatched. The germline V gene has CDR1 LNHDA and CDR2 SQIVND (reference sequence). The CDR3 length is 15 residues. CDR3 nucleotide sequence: TGTGCCAGTAGCACAAAGACAGGGGAAAATCAGCCCCAGCATTTT. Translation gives CASSTKTGENQPQHF. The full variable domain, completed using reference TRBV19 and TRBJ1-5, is DGGITQSPKYLFRKEGQNVTLSCEQNLNHDAMYWYRQDPGQGLRLIYYSQIVNDFQKGDIAEGYSVSREKKESFPLTVTSAQKNPTAFYLCASSTKTGENQPQHFGDGTRLSIL.

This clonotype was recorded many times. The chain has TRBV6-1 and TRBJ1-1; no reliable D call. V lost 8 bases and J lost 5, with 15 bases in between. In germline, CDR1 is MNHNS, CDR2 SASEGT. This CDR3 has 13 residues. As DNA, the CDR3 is TGTGCCAGCTACCGAGGGAGAGGGACTGAAGCTTTCTTT. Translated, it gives CASYRGRGTEAFF.

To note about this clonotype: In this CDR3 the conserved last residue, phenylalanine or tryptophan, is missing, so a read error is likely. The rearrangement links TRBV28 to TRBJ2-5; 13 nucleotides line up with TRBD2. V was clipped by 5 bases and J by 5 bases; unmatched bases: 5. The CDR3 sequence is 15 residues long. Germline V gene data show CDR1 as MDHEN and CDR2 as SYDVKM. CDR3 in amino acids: CASSPGLAGAETQYS. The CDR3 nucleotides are TGTGCCAGCAGTCCAGGACTAGCGGGAGCCGAGACCCAGTACTCC.

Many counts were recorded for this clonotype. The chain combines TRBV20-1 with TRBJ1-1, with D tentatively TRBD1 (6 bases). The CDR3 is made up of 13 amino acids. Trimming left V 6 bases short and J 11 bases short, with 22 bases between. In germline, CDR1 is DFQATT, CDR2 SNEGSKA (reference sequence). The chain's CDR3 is CSAHLAVGGEAFF. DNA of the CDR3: TGCAGTGCGCATCTCGCCGTAGGGGGAGAGGCTTTCTTT.